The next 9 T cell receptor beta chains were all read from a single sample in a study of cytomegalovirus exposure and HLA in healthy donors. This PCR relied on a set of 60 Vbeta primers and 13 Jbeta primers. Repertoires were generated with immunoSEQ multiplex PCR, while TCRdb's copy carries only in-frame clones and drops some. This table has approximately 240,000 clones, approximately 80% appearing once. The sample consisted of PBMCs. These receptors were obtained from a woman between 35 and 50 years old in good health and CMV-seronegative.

The CDR3 DNA reads as TGTGCCAGCAGCTTAGATCGCGGCTATGGCTACACCTTC. Amino acid sequence: CASSLDRGYGYTF. This chain joins TRBV11-3 and TRBJ1-2; D not certain. V lost 0 bases to trimming and J lost 4 bases, with 6 bases between them. The CDR3 extends over 13 amino acids. The germline V gene has CDR1 SGHNT and CDR2 YENEEA.

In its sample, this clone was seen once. CDR3: CASSEDNRGNEKLFF. Here the CDR3 DNA reads TGTGCCAGCAGTGAAGATAACAGGGGAAATGAAAAACTGTTTTTT. The chain has TRBV25-1 and TRBJ1-4; TRBD1 matches at 7 bases. The CDR3 length is 15 residues. Per the germline V gene, CDR1 is MGHDK and CDR2 is SYGVNS. Trimming cost V 2 bases and J 5 bases; bases outside gene matches: 5.

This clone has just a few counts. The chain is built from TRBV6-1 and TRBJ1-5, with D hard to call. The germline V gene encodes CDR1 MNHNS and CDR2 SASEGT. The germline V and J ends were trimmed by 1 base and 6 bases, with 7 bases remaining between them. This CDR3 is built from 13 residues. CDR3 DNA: TGTGCCAGCAGTGAAGTGTCGGGTCAGCCCCAGCATTTT. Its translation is CASSEVSGQPQHF.

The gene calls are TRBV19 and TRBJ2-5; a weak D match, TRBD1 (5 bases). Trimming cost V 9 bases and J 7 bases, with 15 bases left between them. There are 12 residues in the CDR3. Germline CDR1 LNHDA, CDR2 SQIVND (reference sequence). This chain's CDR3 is CASGKGQGTQYF. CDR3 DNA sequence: TGTGCCAGCGGTAAGGGGCAGGGGACCCAGTACTTC.

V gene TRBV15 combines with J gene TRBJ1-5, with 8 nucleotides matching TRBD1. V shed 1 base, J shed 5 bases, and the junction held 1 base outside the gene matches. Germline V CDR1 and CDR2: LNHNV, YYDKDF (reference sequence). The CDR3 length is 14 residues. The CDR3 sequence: CATSRVTGDQPQHF. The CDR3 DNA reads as TGTGCCACCAGCAGAGTGACAGGGGATCAGCCCCAGCATTTT.

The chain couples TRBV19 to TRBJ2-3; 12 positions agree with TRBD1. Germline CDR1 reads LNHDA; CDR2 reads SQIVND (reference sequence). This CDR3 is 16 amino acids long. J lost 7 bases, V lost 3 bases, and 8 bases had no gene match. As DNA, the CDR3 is TGTGCCAGTAGTATTGCCGGGACAGGGGGCATAAATACGCAGTATTTT. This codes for CASSIAGTGGINTQYF.

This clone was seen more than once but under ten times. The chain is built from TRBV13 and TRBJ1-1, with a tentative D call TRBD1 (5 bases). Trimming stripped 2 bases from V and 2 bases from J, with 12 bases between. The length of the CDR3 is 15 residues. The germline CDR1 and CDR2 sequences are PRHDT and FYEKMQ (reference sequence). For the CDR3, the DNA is TGTGCCAGCAGCTTAAAGGCCAGGACAAACACTGAAGCTTTCTTT. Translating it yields CASSLKARTNTEAFF. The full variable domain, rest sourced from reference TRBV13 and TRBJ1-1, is AAGVIQSPRHLIKEKRETATLKCYPIPRHDTVYWYQQGPGQDPQFLISFYEKMQSDKGSIPDRFSAQQFSDYHSELNMSSLELGDSALYFCASSLKARTNTEAFFGQGTRLTVV.

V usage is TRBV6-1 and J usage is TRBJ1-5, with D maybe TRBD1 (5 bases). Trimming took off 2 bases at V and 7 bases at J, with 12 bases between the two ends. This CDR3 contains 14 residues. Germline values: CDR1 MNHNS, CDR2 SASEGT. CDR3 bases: TGTGCCAGCAGTGAAATGGGGGGGTGGCAGCCCCAGCATTTT. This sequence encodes CASSEMGGWQPQHF.

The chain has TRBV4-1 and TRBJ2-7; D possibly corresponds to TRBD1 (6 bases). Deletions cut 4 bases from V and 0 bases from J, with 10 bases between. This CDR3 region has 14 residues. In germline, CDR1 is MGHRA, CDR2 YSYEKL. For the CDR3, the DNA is TGCGCCAGCAGCCCTGGACAGTCCTCCTACGAGCAGTACTTC. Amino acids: CASSPGQSSYEQYF.